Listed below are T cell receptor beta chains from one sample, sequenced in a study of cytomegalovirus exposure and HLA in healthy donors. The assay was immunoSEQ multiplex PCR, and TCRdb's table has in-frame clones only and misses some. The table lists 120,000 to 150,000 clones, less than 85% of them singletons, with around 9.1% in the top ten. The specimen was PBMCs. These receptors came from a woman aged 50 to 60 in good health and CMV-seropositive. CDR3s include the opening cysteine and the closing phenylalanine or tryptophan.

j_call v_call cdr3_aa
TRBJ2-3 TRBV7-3 CASSFSSDGTGVRDTQYF
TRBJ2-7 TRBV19 CASSIEADYEQYF
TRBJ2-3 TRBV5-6 CASSGEGGGTDTQYF
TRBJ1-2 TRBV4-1 CASSRGIDGYTF
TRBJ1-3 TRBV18 CASSPPDSGNTIYF
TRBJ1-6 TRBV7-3 CASSLTGARNSPLHF
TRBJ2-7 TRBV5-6 CASSYPSGQGKSNEQYF
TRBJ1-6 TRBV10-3 CAISSLPVGSSYNSPLHF
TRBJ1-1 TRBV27 CASSLDRNTEAFF
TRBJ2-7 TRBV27 CASSLSGLPGEQYF
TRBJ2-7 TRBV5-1 CASSTEAEQYF
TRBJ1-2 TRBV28 CASSPRDIRGYTF
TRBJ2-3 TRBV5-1 CASSRAGTGSTDTQYF
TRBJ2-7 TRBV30 CAGRTGNSYEQYF
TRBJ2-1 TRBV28 CASSSPGGRPPYNEQFF
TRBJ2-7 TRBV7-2 CASSLRERQYF
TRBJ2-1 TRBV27 CASSRRGSSYNEQFF
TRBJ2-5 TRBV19 CASKASWGGNGETQYF
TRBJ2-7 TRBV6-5 CASSQGTEQYF
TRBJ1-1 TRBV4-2 CASRGNTEAFF
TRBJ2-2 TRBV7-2 CASSPQGLTGELFF
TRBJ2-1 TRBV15 CATQAAGAYNEQFF
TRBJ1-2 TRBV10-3 CAISPRDSPNYGYTF
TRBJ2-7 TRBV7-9 CASSLGRGNPYEQYF
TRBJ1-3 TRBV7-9 CASSPPSSGNTIYF